This TCR beta chain was captured in a study of cytomegalovirus exposure and HLA in healthy donors. The study's findings and limits: It was confirmed in vitro that three of the CMV-associated chains were specific for CMV antigens.

The PCR was carried out with 60 Vbeta primers and 13 Jbeta primers. Here immunoSEQ multiplex PCR was the method, and the copy in TCRdb shows in-frame clones only, minus some. The top ten clones hold 7.1% of a sample with 85,000 to 100,000 clones, about 75% of them seen once. Germline lookup yields CDR1 MNHNS and CDR2 SASEGT. The V end was cut by 0 bases, the J end by 4 bases, with 10 bases between. This CDR3 region has 15 residues. Comments on this clone: Antigen unknown.

This receptor was taken from a man aged 35-49 years in good health and CMV-seropositive. What was sequenced was PBMCs. This sequence joins TRBV6-1 and TRBJ1-5; D is perhaps TRBD1 (6 bases). CDR3 nucleotides: TGTGCCAGCAGTGAAGCGTTGGGGACAAATCAGCCCCAGCATTTT. As protein: CASSEALGTNQPQHF.